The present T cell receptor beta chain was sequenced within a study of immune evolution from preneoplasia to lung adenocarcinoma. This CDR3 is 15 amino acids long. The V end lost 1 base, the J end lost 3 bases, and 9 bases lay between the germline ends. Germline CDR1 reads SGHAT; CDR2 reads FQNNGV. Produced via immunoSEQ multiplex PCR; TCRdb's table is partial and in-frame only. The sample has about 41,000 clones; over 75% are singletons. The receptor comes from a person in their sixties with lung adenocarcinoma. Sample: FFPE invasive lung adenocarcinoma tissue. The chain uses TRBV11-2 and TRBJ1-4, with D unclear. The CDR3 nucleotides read TGTGCCAGCAGCTTAGTCAGGACCGCTAATGAAAAACTGTTTTTT. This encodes CASSLVRTANEKLFF.